This is a list of T cell receptor beta chains from one sample in a study of chemoradiotherapy in HPV16-positive cancers. Here immunoSEQ multiplex PCR was the method, and the copy in TCRdb shows in-frame clones only, minus some. The table shows 10,000 or so clones, with about 80% occurring only once. This sample comprised blood, obtained from a patient who underwent chemoradiotherapy. The receptors shown here come from a human donor with HPV-associated anogenital cancer. CDR3s include the opening cysteine and the closing phenylalanine or tryptophan. D genes are given only for firm matches. Clone size appears in some rows only: once, few, many, or a class for an expanded clone.

clone_size,d_call,v_call,j_call,cdr3_aa,cdr3_nt
-,TRBD2,TRBV4-1,TRBJ2-7,CASSQDTIGSGGRYEQYF,TGCGCCAGCAGCCAAGATACAATTGGTAGCGGGGGGAGATACGAGCAGTACTTC
-,TRBD1,TRBV29-1,TRBJ1-1,CSVATGAGTEAFF,TGCAGCGTGGCAACAGGGGCGGGCACTGAAGCTTTCTTT
-,-,TRBV5-4,TRBJ2-3,CASSFGQGGRYRTDTQYF,TGTGCCAGCAGCTTCGGACAGGGCGGGAGATACCGCACAGATACGCAGTATTTT
-,-,TRBV14,TRBJ2-7,CASSQGAGAGYEQYF,TGTGCCAGCAGCCAAGGGGCTGGGGCGGGGTACGAGCAGTACTTC
once,-,TRBV27,TRBJ2-7,CASSSQLGVEQYF,TGTGCCAGCAGTTCTCAGCTAGGGGTCGAGCAGTACTTC
few,TRBD1,TRBV7-8,TRBJ2-7,CASSPLRGQGDEQYF,TGTGCCAGCAGCCCGCTCAGGGGACAGGGAGACGAGCAGTACTTC
-,-,TRBV5-8,TRBJ1-4,CASSLAGLNEKLFF,TGTGCCAGCAGCTTGGCGGGGCTTAATGAAAAACTGTTTTTT
-,TRBD1,TRBV6-5,TRBJ2-7,CASTKQGGEQYF,TGTGCCAGCACGAAACAGGGGGGCGAGCAGTACTTC
-,TRBD1,TRBV6-6,TRBJ2-7,CASSTYPGGVEYEQYF,TGTGCCAGCAGTACTTACCCAGGGGGCGTAGAATACGAGCAGTACTTC
-,-,TRBV2,TRBJ1-1,CASSEGPRGGTEAFF,TGTGCCAGCAGTGAAGGGCCCAGGGGAGGCACTGAAGCTTTCTTT
few,TRBD1,TRBV7-9,TRBJ1-1,CASSWQGGINTEAFF,TGTGCCAGCAGCTGGCAGGGGGGGATAAACACTGAAGCTTTCTTT
-,-,TRBV7-9,TRBJ2-2,CASSPTLDSTTPSGELFF,TGTGCCAGCAGCCCTACCTTGGACAGTACTACTCCCTCGGGGGAGCTGTTTTTT
-,TRBD1,TRBV19,TRBJ2-1,CASSPTGGDNEQFF,TGTGCCAGTAGCCCGACAGGGGGCGACAATGAGCAGTTCTTC
-,-,TRBV9,TRBJ2-2,CASSGGWNTGELFF,TGTGCCAGCAGCGGAGGATGGAACACCGGGGAGCTGTTTTTT